This entry lists 4 T cell receptor beta chains sequenced from one sample in a study of T cell repertoires in cytomegalovirus infection. No antigen has been identified for these receptors. TCRdb re-analysed the reads in MiXCR, keeping a single row per CDR3 protein. This sample has fewer than 130,000 distinct CDR3 sequences, with roughly 39% found just once. Specimen: CD8+ T cells from cultured PBMCs, collected from culture after CMV antigen stimulation. Receptors were obtained from a human donor in good health (CMV status not recorded). Some clones in this sample may be carry-over from other donors' samples.

CDR3 DNA sequence: TGTGCCAGCAGTCAACGAGGGACAATTGGCTACACCTTC. Encoded protein: CASSQRGTIGYTF. This chain uses TRBV27 with TRBJ1-2; possibly TRBD1 for D (6 bases). The CDR3 covers 13 residues. V lost 5 bases and J lost 7, with 14 bases in between. Looked up from germline, CDR1 is MNHEY and CDR2 is SMNVEV (reference sequence).

The rearrangement links TRBV28 to TRBJ1-2, with 8 bases aligning to TRBD1. From germline, CDR1 is MDHEN and CDR2 SYDVKM. The CDR3 is made up of 14 amino acids. Trimming took 3 bases from V and 6 from J; bases not matched to a gene: 6. As DNA, the CDR3 is TGTGCCAGCAGTTTCTATCGACAGGGGCATGGCTACACCTTC. This translates into CASSFYRQGHGYTF.

The V and J genes are TRBV6-5 and TRBJ1-1; the D gene is possibly TRBD1 (5 bases). CDR3 length: 16 residues. CDR1 is MNHEY, CDR2 SVGAGI, per germline. V was pared by 2 bases and J by 6 bases, with 19 bases between. CDR3 region: CASSYKPGRVLAEAFF. CDR3 in DNA: TGTGCCAGCAGTTACAAACCAGGGCGGGTGTTGGCTGAAGCTTTCTTT.

This chain uses TRBV2 with TRBJ1-5; D is perhaps TRBD1 (5 bases). CDR1 is SNHLY, CDR2 FYNNEI, per germline. CDR3 size: 14 residues. Trimming removed 2 bases at V and 1 base at J, with 6 bases between. The CDR3 reads CASSERQSNQPQHF. Here the CDR3 DNA reads TGTGCCAGCAGTGAAAGACAGAGCAATCAGCCCCAGCATTTT.